This T cell receptor beta chain was identified during a study of post-analysis software for immune sequencing data. Whole-study results and caveats: TRBV segments more frequent in patients than in controls numbered roughly 5 and included TRBV5-6, TRBV5-1 and TRBV20-1. There was significantly lower normalized Chao1 diversity in multiple sclerosis patients than in controls.

In the case of this clonotype: Its antigen is as yet unknown.

Carried by the TCR beta cDNA libraries were unique molecular identifiers. MiXCR, run by TCRdb on the PCR reads, gives a single entry per CDR3 protein. The sample carries some 800,000 distinct CDR3 sequences, about half recorded once. V was cut by 4 bases and J by 6 bases, with 17 bases left in between. The length of the CDR3 is 15 residues. Germline assignment: CDR1 LGHNA and CDR2 YSLEER. The rearrangement joins TRBV4-3 to TRBJ2-3, with TRBD2 as a possible D gene (5 bases). The origin of this receptor is a girl under 18 with multiple sclerosis. Sequencing was performed on blood. The CDR3 region is CASSRELSSWDTQYF. The CDR3 DNA reads as TGCGCCAGCAGCCGCGAACTTTCTAGCTGGGATACGCAGTATTTT.